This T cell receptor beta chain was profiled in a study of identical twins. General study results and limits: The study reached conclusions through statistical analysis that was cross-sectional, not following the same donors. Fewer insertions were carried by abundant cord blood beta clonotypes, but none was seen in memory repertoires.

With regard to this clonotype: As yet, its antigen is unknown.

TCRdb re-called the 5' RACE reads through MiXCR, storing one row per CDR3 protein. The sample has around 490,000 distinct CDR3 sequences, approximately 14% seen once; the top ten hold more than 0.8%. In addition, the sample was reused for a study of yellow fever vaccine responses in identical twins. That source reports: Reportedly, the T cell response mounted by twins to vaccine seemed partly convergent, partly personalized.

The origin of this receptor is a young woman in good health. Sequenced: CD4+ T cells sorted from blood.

The CDR3 sequence is CASSNTGTNQETQYF. CDR3 nucleotide sequence: TGTGCCAGCAGCAACACCGGGACTAACCAAGAGACCCAGTACTTC. The chain uses TRBV7-2 and TRBJ2-5; 7 nucleotides line up with TRBD2. J was trimmed by 0 bases and V by 5 bases; bases with no gene match: 6. Germline CDR1 SGHTA, CDR2 FQGNSA. This CDR3 has 15 amino acids.